A single sample is the source of the 31 T cell receptor beta chains below, sequenced in a study of siplizumab effects on memory and regulatory T cells. Some clones are missing from TCRdb's copy, which holds only in-frame ones; the method was immunoSEQ multiplex PCR. The profile shows over 95,000 clones, roughly 93% of them singletons. Sequencing input: non-Treg CD4+ T cells sorted from blood. The receptors shown here come from a human donor in good health.

The V and J genes are TRBV2 and TRBJ2-1; 7 nucleotides match TRBD1. Germline V gene data show CDR1 as SNHLY and CDR2 as FYNNEI. J gave up 15 bases and V 8 bases, and 13 bases lay outside the gene matches. The CDR3 runs to 12 residues. The CDR3 region has the DNA TGTGCCAGCCACCCGGACCAGGGGGTTTTGTTCTTC. It specifies CASHPDQGVLFF.

V gene TRBV5-1 combines with J gene TRBJ1-2, with D unclear. The CDR3 is made up of 15 amino acids. Germline CDR1 reads SGHRS; CDR2 reads YFSETQ. V lost 2 bases and J lost 6, with 17 bases in between. As DNA, the CDR3 is TGCGCCAGCAGCTTTGAAGCTACTCAACTACATGGCTACACCTTC. Encoded protein: CASSFEATQLHGYTF.

The rearrangement joins TRBV19 to TRBJ1-5, with TRBD1 as a possible D gene (5 bases). The V end was cut by 7 bases, the J end by 0 bases, with 13 bases between. CDR1 LNHDA and CDR2 SQIVND come from the germline V gene (reference sequence). The CDR3 extends over 15 amino acids. The CDR3 DNA follows: TGTGCCAGTAACACGGCAGGGAATAGCAATCAGCCCCAGCATTTT. It is translated as CASNTAGNSNQPQHF.

The chain links TRBV28 to TRBJ1-2, with 8 nucleotides matching TRBD1. Germline CDR1 MDHEN, CDR2 SYDVKM. The V and J ends lost 5 bases and 7 bases, in that order; junction bases with no gene match: 9. This CDR3 contains 14 residues. DNA for the CDR3: TGTGCCAGCAGTATTAAGACAGGGGCTCGTGGCTACACCTTC. Amino acids: CASSIKTGARGYTF.

The chain is built from TRBV7-9 and TRBJ2-3; D tentatively reads TRBD1 or TRBD2 (5 bases each). The germline V and J ends were trimmed by 3 bases and 0 bases, with 13 bases remaining between them. The germline CDR1 and CDR2 sequences are SEHNR and FQNEAQ (reference sequence). CDR3 length equals 16 residues. The CDR3 sequence: CASSLGRAPSTDTQYF. The DNA for the CDR3 is TGTGCCAGCAGCTTGGGGCGGGCCCCTAGCACAGATACGCAGTATTTT.

This chain joins TRBV4-2 and TRBJ2-5; unclear D gene. Germline lookup yields CDR1 LGHNA and CDR2 YNFKEQ. Trimming took off 0 bases at V and 1 base at J, with 9 bases between the two ends. The CDR3 is 15 residues long. CDR3 sequence: CASSQEPPPQETQYF. DNA for the CDR3: TGTGCCAGCAGCCAAGAACCGCCCCCCCAAGAGACCCAGTACTTC.

This clone was recorded a few times. This chain connects TRBV5-1 to TRBJ2-3; possible D gene TRBD2, 5 bases. Germline V CDR1 and CDR2: SGHRS, YFSETQ. CDR3 length: 13 amino acids. The germline V and J ends were trimmed by 2 bases and 10 bases, with 14 bases remaining between them. The CDR3 DNA reads as TGCGCCAGCAGCTTCACCGCACGGGAAGCGCAGTATTTT. Its translation: CASSFTAREAQYF.

The chain recombines TRBV7-2 with TRBJ2-7, with D possibly matching TRBD2 (5 bases). Germline lookup yields CDR1 SGHTA and CDR2 FQGNSA. The CDR3 spans 13 residues. V dropped 2 bases and J dropped 5 bases, with 10 bases sitting between them. The CDR3 is CASSLRGSDEQYF. Here the CDR3 DNA reads TGTGCCAGCAGCTTACGCGGGTCCGACGAGCAGTACTTC.

The rearrangement uses TRBV5-1 and TRBJ2-7, with no clear D. Germline CDR1 and CDR2: SGHRS and YFSETQ. V was shortened by 0 bases and J by 2 bases, with 15 bases between the two germline ends. This CDR3 is built from 16 residues. CDR3 coding DNA: TGCGCCAGCAGCTTGGTGGCTCTGAGTCTGGCCTACGAGCAGTACTTC. Protein product: CASSLVALSLAYEQYF.

The V and J genes are TRBV7-2 and TRBJ1-1, with D unclear. The CDR3 length is 13 residues. Germline V lookup: CDR1 SGHTA, CDR2 FQGNSA. V lost 5 bases and J lost 4, with 11 bases in between. Here the CDR3 reads CASSTHGSTEAFF. Written as DNA, the CDR3 is TGTGCCAGCAGCACCCATGGCTCCACTGAAGCTTTCTTT.

The V and J genes are TRBV28 and TRBJ1-5; D is possibly TRBD1 (6 bases). Germline V gives CDR1 MDHEN, CDR2 SYDVKM. The V gene lost 3 bases and the J gene lost 0 bases, with 18 bases spanning the gap. The CDR3 has 18 residues. CDR3 coding DNA: TGTGCCAGCAGTTTCCCTGGACAGCATGGGCGTAGCAATCAGCCCCAGCATTTT. It specifies CASSFPGQHGRSNQPQHF.

The chain is built from TRBV25-1 and TRBJ1-3; maybe TRBD1 (6 bases). The CDR3 runs to 14 residues. Trimming took off 6 bases at V and 4 bases at J, with 13 bases between the two ends. CDR1 is MGHDK and CDR2 is SYGVNS in the germline V gene. CDR3 amino acids: CASSLGGTGNTIYF. The CDR3 DNA follows: TGTGCCAGCAGCCTAGGGGGGACCGGAAACACCATATATTTT. Looking up the rest from reference TRBV25-1 and TRBJ1-3 gives the full variable domain: EADIYQTPRYLVIGTGKKITLECSQTMGHDKMYWYQQDPGMELHLIHYSYGVNSTEKGDLSSESTVSRIRTEHFPLTLESARPSHTSQYLCASSLGGTGNTIYFGEGSWLTVV.

The chain employs TRBV5-4 and TRBJ2-1; TRBD1 aligns across 7 bases. The CDR3 is made up of 15 amino acids. V lost 5 bases to trimming and J lost 1 base; unmatched junction nucleotides: 6. Germline V gene lookup returns CDR1 SGHNT and CDR2 YYREEE (reference sequence). This chain's CDR3 is CASRTDRASYNEQFF. Written as DNA, the CDR3 is TGTGCCAGCAGAACTGACAGGGCATCCTACAATGAGCAGTTCTTC.

The chain uses TRBV5-6 and TRBJ2-5; D perhaps matches TRBD1 (5 bases). Germline assignment: CDR1 SGHDT and CDR2 YYEEEE. The V end was cut by 0 bases, the J end by 5 bases, with 14 bases between. The length of the CDR3 is 15 residues. CDR3 sequence (DNA): TGTGCCAGCAGCTTGGGGCAGGGTTTAGGGGAGACCCAGTACTTC. Protein: CASSLGQGLGETQYF.

The rearrangement links TRBV21-1 to TRBJ1-2. TRBV21-1 is recorded as a pseudogene. The CDR3 is 17 amino acids. This CDR3 reads CASSNLYRLGILDGYTF. In DNA, the CDR3 is TGTGCCAGCAGCAATCTCTATCGTCTGGGGATACTGGACGGCTACACCTTC.

The chain combines TRBV15 with TRBJ2-7; no reliable D call. Looked up from germline, CDR1 is LNHNV and CDR2 is YYDKDF (reference sequence). V gave up 1 base and J gave up 2 bases, with 15 bases separating them. The length of the CDR3 is 16 residues. The CDR3 protein is CATSRGELTRPYEQYF. The CDR3 DNA reads TGTGCCACCAGCAGAGGGGAATTGACCCGGCCCTACGAGCAGTACTTC.

This sequence joins TRBV19 and TRBJ2-7; 8 bases are shared with TRBD1. Germline CDR1 is LNHDA and CDR2 is SQIVND (reference sequence). The CDR3 runs 15 residues. The ends lost 5 bases at V and 5 bases at J; junction bases unmatched: 11. CDR3 in amino acids: CASSLPGQGKDEQYF. The CDR3 nucleotides read TGTGCCAGTAGTCTCCCCGGACAGGGTAAGGACGAGCAGTACTTC.

The V gene is TRBV18, the J gene TRBJ1-1; D is unresolved. Trimming stripped 3 bases from V and 1 base from J, with 12 bases between. CDR1 is KGHSH, CDR2 LQKENI, per germline. The CDR3 has 15 amino acids. CDR3 coding DNA: TGTGCCAGCTCACCTCAACATGGAGAGAACACTGAAGCTTTCTTT. Protein: CASSPQHGENTEAFF.

The J gene is TRBJ2-6, the V gene TRBV19; 11 bases agree with TRBD1. CDR3 size: 21 residues. The junction had 15 bases not matched to a gene; V was cut back by 5 bases and J by 0 bases. From germline, CDR1 is LNHDA and CDR2 SQIVND (reference sequence). CDR3 nucleotides: TGTGCCAGTAGTGGCCCCGGGACAGGGGGTCTTAAAATCTCTGGGGCCAACGTCCTGACTTTC. It yields the protein CASSGPGTGGLKISGANVLTF.

The V and J genes are TRBV5-1 and TRBJ2-1, with 16 bases identical to TRBD2. Germline V gives CDR1 SGHRS, CDR2 YFSETQ. Losses at the gene ends were 4 bases for V and 10 bases for J; bases not matched to a gene: 8. The CDR3 extends over 16 amino acids. The CDR3 is CASSKGLAGGPWEQFF. The CDR3 nucleotides read TGCGCCAGCAGCAAGGGACTAGCGGGGGGGCCCTGGGAGCAGTTCTTC.

The chain recombines TRBV6-1 with TRBJ1-5; TRBD1 matches 7 bases. CDR3 length: 15 residues. V dropped 5 bases and J dropped 2; count of bases not matched to a gene: 6. In germline, CDR1 is MNHNS, CDR2 SASEGT. CDR3 in amino acids: CASSSHRGGNQPQHF. Written as DNA, the CDR3 is TGTGCCAGCAGTTCCCACAGGGGTGGCAATCAGCCCCAGCATTTT.

CDR3 sequence (DNA): TGTGCCTGCGGGACAAAAACTCGAATGAACACTGAAGCTTTCTTT. It encodes CACGTKTRMNTEAFF. The chain carries TRBV30 and TRBJ1-1; a weak D match, TRBD1 (6 bases). Germline V gene data show CDR1 as GTSNPN and CDR2 as SVGIG (reference sequence). This CDR3 is built from 15 residues. V was clipped by 6 bases and J by 0 bases, with 17 bases between them.

The rearrangement joins TRBV5-1 to TRBJ2-5, with 9 bases matching TRBD1. Losses at the gene ends were 4 bases for V and 4 bases for J; bases not matched to a gene: 8. The V gene's germline CDR1 is SGHRS and CDR2 YFSETQ. The CDR3 spans 15 residues. The CDR3 DNA is TGCGCCAGCAGCCCATTAAAGGACAGGGGAGAGACCCAGTACTTC. It yields the protein CASSPLKDRGETQYF.

The chain combines TRBV18 with TRBJ2-6, with D hard to call. Trimming left V 4 bases short and J 0 bases short, with 10 bases between. The CDR3 has 16 residues. Germline-derived CDR1 and CDR2 are KGHSH and LQKENI. The CDR3 spells CASSLYRVSGANVLTF. The CDR3 nucleotides are TGTGCCAGCTCACTATACAGAGTCTCTGGGGCCAACGTCCTGACTTTC.

The genes are TRBV4-2 and TRBJ1-3, with D uncertain. This CDR3 has 17 residues. With 1 base removed from V and 0 bases from J, the gap between germline ends came to 13 bases. CDR1 is LGHNA, CDR2 YNFKEQ, per germline. The CDR3 is CASSQVPVTDSGNTIYF. In DNA form, the CDR3 reads TGTGCCAGCAGCCAAGTCCCGGTCACAGACTCTGGAAACACCATATATTTT.

The V call is TRBV27, the J call TRBJ2-7; D gene uncertain. The V gene's germline CDR1 is MNHEY and CDR2 SMNVEV (reference sequence). Between the trimmed V and J ends, which lost 2 bases and 2 bases, there was a span of 16 bases. The length of the CDR3 is 16 residues. The CDR3 region has the DNA TGTGCCAGCAGTTTAGCTGCGATATCGGGCGCCTACGAGCAGTACTTC. This sequence encodes CASSLAAISGAYEQYF.

This sequence joins TRBV2 and TRBJ2-5; TRBD2 agrees at 11 bases. The germline gives CDR1 SNHLY, CDR2 FYNNEI. With 7 bases clipped from V and 2 bases from J, the junction kept 18 bases outside the gene matches. The CDR3 sequence is 19 residues long. The DNA for the CDR3 is TGTGCCAGCAATACTCTAGCGGGGGGCGCGTACCCTGGGCAAGAGACCCAGTACTTC. Amino acid sequence: CASNTLAGGAYPGQETQYF.

The rearrangement uses TRBV5-5 and TRBJ2-3, with TRBD2 as a possible D gene (5 bases). The CDR3 is made up of 14 amino acids. V shed 0 bases and J shed 5 bases, with 10 bases lying between them. Germline-derived CDR1 and CDR2 are SGHKS and YYEKEE (reference sequence). The CDR3 region is CASSLAGSGDTQYF. The CDR3 DNA is TGTGCCAGCAGCTTGGCTGGGAGTGGAGATACGCAGTATTTT. The whole variable domain, remainder taken from reference TRBV5-5 and TRBJ2-3, is DAGVTQSPTHLIKTRGQQVTLRCSPISGHKSVSWYQQVLGQGPQFIFQYYEKEERGRGNFPDRFSARQFPNYSSELNVNALLLGDSALYLCASSLAGSGDTQYFGPGTRLTVL.

This clone was detected a few times. The V and J genes are TRBV5-1 and TRBJ1-5; 9 bases line up with TRBD1. Unmatched junction bases numbered 3, after V lost 4 bases and J lost 4 bases. The CDR3 loop spans 14 amino acids. The germline V gene encodes CDR1 SGHRS and CDR2 YFSETQ. CDR3: CASSPGTGNQPQHF. The DNA of the CDR3 is TGCGCCAGCAGCCCCGGGACAGGGAATCAGCCCCAGCATTTT.

The J gene is TRBJ1-5, the V gene TRBV19, with 11 bases fitting TRBD1. The V gene end was trimmed by 1 base and the J gene end by 5 bases; junction bases not matched to a gene: 10. Germline-derived CDR1 and CDR2 are LNHDA and SQIVND (reference sequence). The CDR3 consists of 18 residues. CDR3 protein: CASSIGTGGPTPYQPQHF. CDR3 bases: TGTGCCAGTAGTATAGGGACAGGGGGCCCCACCCCATATCAGCCCCAGCATTTT.

This clone was detected only once. The chain couples TRBV5-1 to TRBJ2-1; D is unresolved. This CDR3 is built from 16 residues. Germline V CDR1 and CDR2: SGHRS, YFSETQ. The V end was cut by 4 bases, the J end by 0 bases, with 14 bases between. The CDR3 region is CASSTDSLSSYNEQFF. DNA of the CDR3: TGCGCCAGCAGCACAGACTCCTTAAGCTCCTACAATGAGCAGTTCTTC.